The clone carrying this T cell receptor beta chain was seen only a few times. Its antigen is not identified. The data stem from a study of molecular identifiers for immune sequencing clone quantification. Naive CD8 libraries were made from around 18,000 to 910,000 sorted cells, and they used 10%, 30% or 50% RNA. Study-level results: The study found clones above 20 RNA copies held over 98% of effector molecules and under 1% in naive cells.

The use of previously described methods and listed TCR primers produced the bulk TCR libraries. TCRdb analysed the PCR reads with MiXCR anew, one entry per CDR3 protein. The sample has a few hundred thousand distinct CDR3 sequences; about a quarter are singletons. V was shortened by 4 bases and J by 3 bases, with 16 bases between the two germline ends. There are 15 residues in the CDR3. The V gene's germline CDR1 is SGHRS and CDR2 YFSETQ. This receptor was taken from a human donor in good health. Some libraries in this study had Jurkat cell RNA spiked in. What was sequenced was naive CD8+ T cells from blood, with Jurkat cell RNA spiked in. Noted subset: FACS-sorted CD8+CD4-CCR7+CD45RA+ naive T cells. The chain employs TRBV5-1 and TRBJ2-5; TRBD1 might be the D (6 bases). In DNA, the CDR3 is TGCGCCAGCAGCATCGACCCCTGGACAGAAGAGACCCAGTACTTC. Protein: CASSIDPWTEETQYF.